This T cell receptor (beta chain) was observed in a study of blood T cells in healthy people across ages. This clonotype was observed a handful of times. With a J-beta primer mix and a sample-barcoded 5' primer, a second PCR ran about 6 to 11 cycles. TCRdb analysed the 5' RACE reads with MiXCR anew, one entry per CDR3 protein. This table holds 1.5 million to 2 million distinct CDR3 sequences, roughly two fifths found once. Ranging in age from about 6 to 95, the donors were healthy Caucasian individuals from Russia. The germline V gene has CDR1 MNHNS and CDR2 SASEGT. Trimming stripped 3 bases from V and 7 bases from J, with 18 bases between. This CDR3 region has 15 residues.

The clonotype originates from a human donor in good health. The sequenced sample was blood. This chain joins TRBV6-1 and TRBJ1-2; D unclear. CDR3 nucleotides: TGTGCCAGCAGTGAGACAATCGCCAAAGCTAGTGGCTACACCTTC. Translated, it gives CASSETIAKASGYTF.